This T cell receptor beta chain was sequenced during a study of blood T cell repertoires in COVID-19. Assay used: immunoSEQ multiplex PCR; TCRdb lists only in-frame clones, some missing. The sample has 300,000 or so clones, about 93% seen once. The V gene's germline CDR1 is DFQATT and CDR2 SNEGSKA (reference sequence). The CDR3 length is 15 residues. V shed 3 bases, J shed 7 bases, and the junction held 8 bases outside the gene matches. Cohort placement rested on clinical history that participants reported themselves. The sequencing input was PBMCs or T cells enriched from blood (not recorded which). This rearrangement joins TRBV20-1 to TRBJ2-2, with TRBD2 identical over 10 bases. This TCR derives from a woman in her 30s who had recovered from COVID-19. The CDR3 region has the DNA TGCAGTGCTAGTGGGTCACTAGCGGGACTCGGGGAGCTGTTTTTT. It specifies CSASGSLAGLGELFF.